This TCR beta chain was documented in a study of T cell responses to AZD1222 COVID-19 vaccine. Study-wide results and limits: Along spike, vaccine-associated CD4 TCRs were found throughout, with dominance at 160-218 and 743-854. Donors were chiefly white British, with a greater number of females, and clonal diversity was perhaps underestimated.

Profiling relied on immunoSEQ multiplex PCR, and the TCRdb table lists in-frame clones only, not all of them. This sample has 65,000 to 80,000 clones; around 89% occur once, and the top ten carry about 5%. A remark on this clone: The antigen remains undetermined.

The CDR3 spans 13 residues. Trimming cost V 6 bases and J 1 base, with 7 bases left between them. Germline V gene lookup returns CDR1 MDHEN and CDR2 SYDVKM. The sequenced sample was peripheral blood, obtained 28 days after the second dose of the MenACWY control vaccine. This clonotype originated in an adult who received the MenACWY meningococcal vaccine as a control. The chain is built from TRBV28 and TRBJ1-5; D uncertain. CDR3 region: CASRVGSNQPQHF. CDR3 coding DNA: TGTGCCAGCAGGGTGGGGAGCAATCAGCCCCAGCATTTT.